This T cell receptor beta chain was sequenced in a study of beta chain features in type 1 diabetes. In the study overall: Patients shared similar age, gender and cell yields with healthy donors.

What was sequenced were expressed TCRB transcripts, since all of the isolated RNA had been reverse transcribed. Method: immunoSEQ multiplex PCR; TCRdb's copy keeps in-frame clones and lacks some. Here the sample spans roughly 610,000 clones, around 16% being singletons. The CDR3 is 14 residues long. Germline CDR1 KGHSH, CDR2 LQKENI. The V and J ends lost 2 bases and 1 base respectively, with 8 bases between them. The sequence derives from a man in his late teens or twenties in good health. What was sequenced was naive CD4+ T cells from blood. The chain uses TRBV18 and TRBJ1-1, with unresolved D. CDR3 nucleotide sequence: TGTGCCAGCTCACCAGATGGAAAGAACACTGAAGCTTTCTTT. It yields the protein CASSPDGKNTEAFF. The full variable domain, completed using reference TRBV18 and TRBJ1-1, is NAGVMQNPRHLVRRRGQEARLRCSPMKGHSHVYWYRQLPEEGLKFMVYLQKENIIDESGMPKERFSAEFPKEGPSILRIQQVVRGDSAAYFCASSPDGKNTEAFFGQGTRLTVV.